This T cell receptor (beta chain) emerged from a study of blood T cells in healthy people across ages. Study-level findings and limits: Higher diversity and more naive CD4+ cells were features of long-lived donors, compared to aged donors. Older age coincided with a roughly linear decline in TCR beta diversity per million T cells.

Comments on this clonotype: Its antigen is as yet unknown.

The CDR3 contains 13 residues. CDR1 and CDR2 (germline): SQVTM, ANQGSEA. V was pared by 6 bases and J by 5 bases, with 8 bases of the junction left unmatched. Then a second PCR, running roughly 7 to 12 cycles, was carried out with a sample-barcoded 5' primer and a J-beta primer mix. The template-switch adaptor was a 5' adaptor with 12 random nucleotides. It tagged each cDNA molecule. TCRdb redid the calling of the 5' RACE reads with MiXCR, one entry per CDR3 protein. This table has about 770,000 distinct CDR3 sequences, more than 40% appearing once. V usage is TRBV29-1 and J usage is TRBJ1-2, with 8 bases aligning to TRBD1. The sequence derives from a man aged 60 to 75 in good health. Sample: blood. The chain's CDR3 is CSVLDRARYGYTF. For the CDR3, the DNA is TGCAGCGTCCTGGACAGGGCAAGGTATGGCTACACCTTC.